Presented here are 5 T cell receptor beta chains from one specimen sequenced in a study of T cell repertoires in cytomegalovirus infection. Each CDR3 protein is one row after TCRdb ran MiXCR on the reads. The table has around 740,000 distinct CDR3 sequences, 35% to 45% seen once. Sequencing was performed on PBMCs. The origin of the receptors is a human donor in good health (CMV status not recorded). Some clones in this sample may be carry-over from other donors' samples.

This chain uses TRBV15 with TRBJ1-6; D call uncertain. CDR1 is LNHNV and CDR2 is YYDKDF in the germline V gene (reference sequence). The CDR3 loop spans 17 amino acids. V shed 0 bases and J shed 7 bases, with 16 bases lying between them. Here the CDR3 reads CATSRDRIEPENSPLHF. CDR3 in DNA: TGTGCCACCAGCAGAGATCGGATAGAACCTGAGAATTCACCCCTCCACTTT.

This clonotype has just a few counts. CDR3 bases: TGTGCCAGCAGCTCTAGACCCATGGATGAGCAGTTCTTC. The encoded protein is CASSSRPMDEQFF. The chain couples TRBV5-6 to TRBJ2-1; no clear D. The V gene's germline CDR1 is SGHDT and CDR2 YYEEEE. This CDR3 comprises 13 residues. Deletions cut 3 bases from V and 8 bases from J, with 12 bases between.

The chain combines TRBV4-1 with TRBJ1-5; tentatively, D is TRBD1 (6 bases). Germline CDR1 MGHRA, CDR2 YSYEKL. The CDR3 consists of 16 residues. V was shortened by 2 bases and J by 7 bases, with 18 bases between the two germline ends. CDR3 nucleotides: TGCGCCAGCAGCCAACCGGGACATTGGTCGAGCCAGCCCCAGCATTTT. This sequence encodes CASSQPGHWSSQPQHF.

This clonotype has just one count. The chain employs TRBV30 and TRBJ1-1, with D perhaps matching TRBD1 (6 bases). This CDR3 has 13 residues. V was cut by 3 bases and J by 4 bases, with 12 bases left in between. In germline, CDR1 is GTSNPN, CDR2 SVGIG (reference sequence). The CDR3 region has the DNA TGTGCCTGGAGCCCGGACAGCCGCACTGAAGCTTTCTTT. It encodes CAWSPDSRTEAFF.

J is TRBJ2-3 and V is TRBV11-2; the match to TRBD2 covers 10 bases. Germline CDR1 SGHAT, CDR2 FQNNGV. V was clipped by 7 bases and J by 6 bases; unmatched bases: 7. The CDR3 contains 14 residues. The CDR3 spells CASISGGATDTQYF. CDR3 DNA sequence: TGTGCCAGCATAAGCGGGGGGGCGACGGATACGCAGTATTTT.